This T cell receptor beta chain was obtained from a study of OX40 agonist ivuxolimab in advanced cancers. On the study more broadly: Head and neck, renal cell, melanoma or hepatocellular carcinoma were the cancers that dose-escalation patients had.

Per germline, CDR1 SGHRS and CDR2 YFSETQ. CDR3 length: 14 residues. V lost 0 bases and J lost 8, with 14 bases in between. Profiled with immunoSEQ multiplex PCR; TCRdb holds only in-frame clones, not every one. This table has about 36,000 clones, roughly 81% appearing once. The sequence came from an adult with an advanced solid tumor such as melanoma, head and neck, liver or kidney cancer. Specimen: CD4+ or CD8+ T cells sorted from blood, collected in a trial of the OX40 agonist ivuxolimab. V usage is TRBV5-1 and J usage is TRBJ1-1; a possible D gene is TRBD1 (6 bases). As DNA, the CDR3 is TGCGCCAGCAGCTTGGACGTCAGGGGAAAGGAAGCTTTCTTT. As protein: CASSLDVRGKEAFF.